This TCR beta chain was sequenced in a study of CD8 T cells in Susac syndrome. The wider study: Patients with Susac syndrome were, at the time of blood collection, therapy-naive, maintained on corticosteroids, or maintained on intravenous immunoglobulin alone.

On this clonotype: Its antigen remains unidentified.

Study-wide results and caveats: Clonal expansion of Susac CD8+ cells peaked in TEMRA cells, and it also peaked in active patients.

Trimming shortened V by 0 bases and J by 2 bases, and 8 bases separated the two germline ends. The germline CDR1 and CDR2 sequences are LGHNA and YSLEER. The CDR3 sequence is 15 residues long. Recently defined diagnostic criteria classed the Susac syndrome patients as definite or probable. Negative isolation was used for CD8+ and CD4+ T cells, and FACS enrichment was applied to TEMRA cells. Reverse transcription of roughly 0.45 to 1 ug RNA was performed with random hexamers. TCRdb reprocessed the immunoSEQ multiplex PCR reads with MiXCR, giving one entry per CDR3 protein. The sample holds tens of thousands of distinct CDR3 sequences, 93% seen once.

The source is a human donor with Susac syndrome. This chain uses TRBV4-3 with TRBJ1-3; no clear D gene. The source material was CD8+ T cells from PBMCs. The CDR3 region is CASSQDLRTGNTIYF. CDR3 nucleotides: TGCGCCAGCAGCCAAGATTTAAGGACTGGAAACACCATATATTTT.